These T cell receptor beta chains were read from a single sample in a study of blood T cell repertoires in COVID-19. Measured with immunoSEQ multiplex PCR; TCRdb has only the in-frame clones, and not every one. This sample yields approximately 390,000 clones, of which approximately 85% are seen a single time; approximately 2% belongs to the top ten. The specimen was PBMCs or T cells enriched from blood (not recorded which). These receptors were collected from a woman between 35 and 50 years old with acute COVID-19. Each CDR3 is given with its conserved first and last residue. The order of the fields is clone size, V gene, J gene, D gene, CDR3 protein, CDR3 DNA. A D gene is named only where the DNA matches it firmly. Not all rows give a size; the values are once, few, many and, for expanded clones, a class.

.	TRBV7-9	TRBJ1-5	.	CASTQDSSNQPQHF	TGTGCCAGCACCCAGGACAGCTCCAATCAGCCCCAGCATTTT
.	TRBV2	TRBJ1-5	TRBD1	CASQKTGGLSNQPQHF	TGTGCCAGCCAGAAGACAGGGGGTTTGAGCAATCAGCCCCAGCATTTT
.	TRBV6-5	TRBJ2-5	TRBD2	CASRPPGLARETQYF	TGTGCCAGCAGGCCCCCGGGACTAGCGAGGGAGACCCAGTACTTC
.	TRBV10-3	TRBJ2-5	.	CAISESVGTGETQYF	TGTGCCATCAGTGAGTCGGTCGGGACTGGGGAGACCCAGTACTTC
.	TRBV5-6	TRBJ1-6	.	CASSLDPGYNSPLHF	TGTGCCAGCAGCTTGGATCCGGGGTATAATTCACCCCTCCACTTT
.	TRBV19	TRBJ1-5	TRBD1	CASVQGTNGNQPQHF	TGTGCCAGCGTACAGGGGACGAACGGCAATCAGCCCCAGCATTTT
.	TRBV3-1/TRBV3-2	TRBJ1-6	TRBD1	CASRRDRANSPLHF	TGTGCCAGCAGGCGCGACAGGGCCAATTCACCCCTCCACTTT
once	TRBV6-5	TRBJ1-6	.	CASSSIQGGNSPLHF	TGTGCCAGCAGTTCAATACAGGGTGGCAATTCACCCCTCCACTTT
once	TRBV6-5	TRBJ1-2	.	CASTRADGYTF	TGTGCCAGCACCCGAGCGGATGGCTACACCTTC
once	TRBV3-1/TRBV3-2	TRBJ2-7	.	CASSPYRDEQYF	TGTGCCAGCAGCCCCTACAGGGACGAGCAGTACTTC
.	TRBV11-2	TRBJ2-7	TRBD2	CASSQLLAGVYEQYF	TGTGCCAGCAGCCAATTACTAGCGGGGGTCTACGAGCAGTACTTC
.	TRBV7-9	TRBJ2-1	.	CASSLAPPDKNYNEQFF	TGTGCCAGCAGCTTAGCTCCCCCAGACAAGAATTACAATGAGCAGTTCTTC
.	TRBV27	TRBJ2-7	TRBD1	CASSNPGQSEEQYF	TGTGCCAGCAGTAATCCGGGACAGTCTGAGGAGCAGTACTTC
.	TRBV10-2	TRBJ1-1	.	CASSVATEAFF	TGCGCCAGCAGTGTAGCAACTGAAGCTTTCTTT
.	TRBV18	TRBJ1-2	.	CASSPKEGYGYTF	TGTGCCAGCTCCCCCAAGGAGGGGTATGGCTACACCTTC
.	TRBV5-6	TRBJ2-1	TRBD2	CASSRGLAGGPYNEQFF	TGTGCCAGCAGCCGCGGCCTAGCGGGGGGCCCCTACAATGAGCAGTTCTTC
.	TRBV2	TRBJ2-5	TRBD1	CASNGQGGPQETQYF	TGTGCCAGCAACGGACAGGGCGGCCCCCAAGAGACCCAGTACTTC